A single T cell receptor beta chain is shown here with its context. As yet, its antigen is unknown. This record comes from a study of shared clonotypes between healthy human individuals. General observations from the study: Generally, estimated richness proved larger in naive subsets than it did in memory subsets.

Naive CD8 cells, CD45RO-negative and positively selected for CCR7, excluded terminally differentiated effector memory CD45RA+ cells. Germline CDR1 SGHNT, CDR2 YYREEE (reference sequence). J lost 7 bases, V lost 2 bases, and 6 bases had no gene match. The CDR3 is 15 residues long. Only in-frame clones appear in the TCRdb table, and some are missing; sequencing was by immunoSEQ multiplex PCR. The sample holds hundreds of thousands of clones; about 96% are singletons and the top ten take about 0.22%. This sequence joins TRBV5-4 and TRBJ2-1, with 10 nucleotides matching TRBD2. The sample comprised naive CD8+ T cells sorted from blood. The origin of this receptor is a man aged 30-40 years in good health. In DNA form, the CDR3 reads TGTGCCAGCAGCTTTCCTAGCGGGAGTGGGAATGAGCAGTTCTTC. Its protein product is CASSFPSGSGNEQFF.